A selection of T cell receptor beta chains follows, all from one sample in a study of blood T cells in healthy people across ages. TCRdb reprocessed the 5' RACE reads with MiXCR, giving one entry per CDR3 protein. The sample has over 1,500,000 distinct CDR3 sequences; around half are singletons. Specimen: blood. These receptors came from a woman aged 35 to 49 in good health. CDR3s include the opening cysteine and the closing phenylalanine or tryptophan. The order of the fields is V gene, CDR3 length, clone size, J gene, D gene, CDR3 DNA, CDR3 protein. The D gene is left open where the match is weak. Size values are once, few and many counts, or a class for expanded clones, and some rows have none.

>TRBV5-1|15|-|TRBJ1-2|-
TGCGCCAGCAGCTTGGATATAACAGAATGCTATGGCTACACCTTC
CASSLDITECYGYTF
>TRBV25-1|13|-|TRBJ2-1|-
TGTGCCAGCAACGAACAGAACTACAATGAGCAGTTCTTC
CASNEQNYNEQFF
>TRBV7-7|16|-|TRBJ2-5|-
TGTGCTAGCAGCATACCAGGGGAGGGGCTTCAAGAGACCCAGTACTTC
CASSIPGEGLQETQYF
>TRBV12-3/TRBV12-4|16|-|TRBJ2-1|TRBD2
TGTGCCAGCACCTACCCCGGGACTAGCGGGAACAATGAGCAGTTCTTC
CASTYPGTSGNNEQFF
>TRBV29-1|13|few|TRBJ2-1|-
TGCAGCGCTACGAAAATGGGGAATGATGAGCAGTTCTTC
CSATKMGNDEQFF
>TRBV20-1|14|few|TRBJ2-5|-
TGCAGTGCTAGAGTCGGCTCATACGCAGAGACCCAGTACTTC
CSARVGSYAETQYF
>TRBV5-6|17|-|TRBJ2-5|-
TGTGCCAGCAGCTTGGCTAGGCCGGTGAGGGGTAAAGAGACCCAGTACTTC
CASSLARPVRGKETQYF
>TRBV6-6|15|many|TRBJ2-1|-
TGTGCCAGCAGTTGGGGGACTGGGGCCGGCAATGAGCAGTTCTTC
CASSWGTGAGNEQFF
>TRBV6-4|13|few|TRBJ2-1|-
TGTGCCAGCAGTAGGGGGTATTACAATGAGCAGTTCTTC
CASSRGYYNEQFF
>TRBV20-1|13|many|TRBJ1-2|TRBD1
TGCAGTGCTAGCGACAGGGGGAACTATGGCTACACCTTC
CSASDRGNYGYTF
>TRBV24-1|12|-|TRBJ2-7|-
TGTGCCACCAGTGCCATGTCCGGGACACAGTACTTC
CATSAMSGTQYF
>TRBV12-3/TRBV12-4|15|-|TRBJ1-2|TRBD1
TGTGCCAACAGGATAACGGGACAGGGTAACTATGGCTACACCTTC
CANRITGQGNYGYTF
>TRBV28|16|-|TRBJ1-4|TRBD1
TGTGCCAGCAGTCTACCGACAGGGGAAACTAATGAAAAACTGTTTTTT
CASSLPTGETNEKLFF
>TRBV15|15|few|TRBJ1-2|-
TGTGCCACCAGCAGAGATCAGGCAGGGGCATATGGCTACACCTTC
CATSRDQAGAYGYTF
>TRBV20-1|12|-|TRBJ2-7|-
TGCAGTGCTGATAGACAGGTTCGCGAGCAGTACTTC
CSADRQVREQYF
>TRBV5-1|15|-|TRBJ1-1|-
TGCGCCAGCAGCCAGCCCGGGATTAGTGTTACTGAAGCTTTCTTT
CASSQPGISVTEAFF
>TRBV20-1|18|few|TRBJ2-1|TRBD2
TGCAGTGCTAGAATCGCCGGGACTAGCGGGGGGCGCTACAATGAGCAGTTCTTC
CSARIAGTSGGRYNEQFF
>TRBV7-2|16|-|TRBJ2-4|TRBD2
TGTGCCAGCAGCCAACTAGCGGGGGGCGGTAAAAACATTCAGTACTTC
CASSQLAGGGKNIQYF
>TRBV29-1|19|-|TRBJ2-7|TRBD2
TGCAGCGTTGAAGATAGGAGACTAGCGGGGGGTCATAGCTCCTACGAGCAGTACTTC
CSVEDRRLAGGHSSYEQYF
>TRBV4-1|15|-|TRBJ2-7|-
TGCGCCAGCAGCCGAGCTGTTAAGGTTACCTACGAGCAGTACTTC
CASSRAVKVTYEQYF
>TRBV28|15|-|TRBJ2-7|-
TGTGCCAGCAGTTTAGGAGGGACAGAGGGCTACGAGCAGTACTTC
CASSLGGTEGYEQYF
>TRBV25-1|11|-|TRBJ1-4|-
TGTGCCACGAGACAATGGGAAAAACTGTTTTTT
CATRQWEKLFF
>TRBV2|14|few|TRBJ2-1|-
TGTGCCAGCAGTCCGGGACGGACGGACAATGAGCAGTTCTTC
CASSPGRTDNEQFF
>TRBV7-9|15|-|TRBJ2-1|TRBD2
TGTGCCAGCAGCTTCGCCAGCGGGGTATACAATGAGCAGTTCTTC
CASSFASGVYNEQFF
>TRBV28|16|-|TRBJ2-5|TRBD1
TGTGCCAGCAGTTTATGGGGGACAGGGCGTAGTGAGACCCAGTACTTC
CASSLWGTGRSETQYF
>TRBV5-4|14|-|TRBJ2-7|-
TGTGCCAGCAGCCCTAGCACAGGTATTTACGAGCAGTACTTC
CASSPSTGIYEQYF
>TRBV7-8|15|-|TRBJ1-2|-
TGTGCCAGCAGCTCACCGGGACGGGGGTTCTATGGCTACACCTTC
CASSSPGRGFYGYTF
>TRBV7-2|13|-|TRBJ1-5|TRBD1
TGTGCCAGCAGCGACAGGGGGGGTCGGCCCCAGCATTTT
CASSDRGGRPQHF
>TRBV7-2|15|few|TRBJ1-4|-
TGTGCCAGCACCCTCCGGGGACTTGCTAATGAAAAACTGTTTTTT
CASTLRGLANEKLFF
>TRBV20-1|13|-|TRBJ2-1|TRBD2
TGCAGTGCGGGGTGCGGGGGAGGAAATGAGCAGTTCTTC
CSAGCGGGNEQFF
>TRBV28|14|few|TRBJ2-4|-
TGTGCCAGCAGTTCGACAGTGTTTGTAAACATTCAGTACTTC
CASSSTVFVNIQYF
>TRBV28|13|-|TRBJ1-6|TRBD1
TGTGCCAGCCGGAGACAGGGTAATTCACCCCTCCACTTT
CASRRQGNSPLHF
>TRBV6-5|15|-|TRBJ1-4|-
TGTGCCAGCAGTTACTCGTCCTGGGGGAATGAAAAACTGTTTTTT
CASSYSSWGNEKLFF
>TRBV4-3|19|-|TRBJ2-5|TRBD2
TGCGCCAGCAGCCAAGATCGGCTAGCGGGGGGGCATATCGGAGAGACCCAGTACTTC
CASSQDRLAGGHIGETQYF
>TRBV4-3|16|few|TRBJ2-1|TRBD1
TGCGCCAGCAGCGAACCGGGACAGAGCTCCTACAATGAGCAGTTCTTC
CASSEPGQSSYNEQFF
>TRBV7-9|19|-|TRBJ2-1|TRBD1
TGTGCCAGCAGCTTAGCGGGGGGGTCCCGGACAGGGGCCTACAATGAGCAGTTCTTC
CASSLAGGSRTGAYNEQFF
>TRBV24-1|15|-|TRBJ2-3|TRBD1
TGTGCCACCAGTGACCCAGGGGGATCCACAGATACGCAGTATTTT
CATSDPGGSTDTQYF
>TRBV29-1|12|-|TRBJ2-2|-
TGCAGCGGGGGACATACCACCGGGGAGCTGTTTTTT
CSGGHTTGELFF
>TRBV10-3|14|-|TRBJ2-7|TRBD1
TGTGCCATCACACCCGGGACAGGTTCCTACGAGCAGTACTTC
CAITPGTGSYEQYF
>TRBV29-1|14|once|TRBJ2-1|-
TGCAGCGTATGGGTCCCGGCAGGGGGGAATGAGCAGTTCTTC
CSVWVPAGGNEQFF